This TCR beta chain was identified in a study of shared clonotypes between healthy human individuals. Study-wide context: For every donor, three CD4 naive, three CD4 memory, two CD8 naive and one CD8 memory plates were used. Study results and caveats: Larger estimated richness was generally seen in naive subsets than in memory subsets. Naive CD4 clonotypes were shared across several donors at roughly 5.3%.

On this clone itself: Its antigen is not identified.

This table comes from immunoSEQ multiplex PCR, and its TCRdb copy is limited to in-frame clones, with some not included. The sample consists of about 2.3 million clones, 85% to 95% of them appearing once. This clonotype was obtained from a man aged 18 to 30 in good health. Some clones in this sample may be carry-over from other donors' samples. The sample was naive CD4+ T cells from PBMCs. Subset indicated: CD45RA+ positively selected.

CDR3 in DNA: TGTGCCAGCAGCTCCGGGACAGGGGACACAGATACGCAGTATTTT. Its protein is CASSSGTGDTDTQYF. V usage is TRBV7-7 and J usage is TRBJ2-3; 10 bases match TRBD1. The CDR3 extends over 15 amino acids. J gave up 2 bases and V 4 bases, and 3 bases lay outside the gene matches. Per the germline V gene, CDR1 is SSHAT and CDR2 is FNYEAQ (reference sequence). Full variable domain (outside the CDR3, taken from reference TRBV7-7 and TRBJ2-3): GAGVSQSPRYKVTKRGQDVTLRCDPISSHATLYWYQQALGQGPEFLTYFNYEAQPDKSGLPSDRFSAERPEGSISTLTIQRTEQRDSAMYRCASSSGTGDTDTQYFGPGTRLTVL.